The next 25 T cell receptor beta chains were all read from a single sample in a study of CD8 T cells in Susac syndrome. Reverse transcription of about 0.5 to 1 ug RNA used random hexamers. TCRdb called the immunoSEQ multiplex PCR reads again in MiXCR, with one record for every CDR3 protein. The data contain about 180,000 distinct CDR3 sequences, roughly 94% of them singletons. Source material: CD4+ T cells from PBMCs. These receptors all come from a human donor with Susac syndrome.

CDR3 nucleotides: TGTGCCAGCAGCCAAGATCCTGGGGACAGGGAGGTGGGACAGCCCCAGCATTTT. Its protein is CASSQDPGDREVGQPQHF. The V and J genes are TRBV4-2 and TRBJ1-5; 9 bases are a match to TRBD1. Germline V CDR1 and CDR2: LGHNA, YNFKEQ. The trim removed 0 bases at V and 7 bases at J, leaving 13 bases unmatched. CDR3 length: 18 residues.

The chain is built from TRBV30 and TRBJ1-3; no clear D gene. V was clipped by 3 bases and J by 4 bases, with 16 bases between them. There are 15 residues in the CDR3. Germline CDR1 is GTSNPN and CDR2 is SVGIG (reference sequence). For the CDR3, the DNA is TGTGCCTGGAGAGAGAGGGTGTTGTCAGGAAACACCATATATTTT. Its translation is CAWRERVLSGNTIYF.

The chain employs TRBV19 and TRBJ2-7; D may be TRBD1 or TRBD2 (5 bases each). V shed 5 bases and J shed 7 bases, with 15 bases lying between them. Per the germline V gene, CDR1 is LNHDA and CDR2 is SQIVND (reference sequence). This CDR3 has 13 amino acids. For the CDR3, the DNA is TGTGCCAGTAGTGTCCAGGGAGTTGATGAGCAGTACTTC. Residues: CASSVQGVDEQYF.

The rearrangement uses TRBV5-4 and TRBJ1-3; D gene uncertain. The CDR3 is 15 residues long. The V end lost 4 bases, the J end lost 8 bases, and 19 bases lay between the germline ends. The V gene's germline CDR1 is SGHNT and CDR2 YYREEE (reference sequence). CDR3 amino acids: CASSRPDGERDTIYF. DNA for the CDR3: TGTGCCAGCAGCCGCCCGGATGGAGAACGCGACACCATATATTTT.

The V call is TRBV29-1, the J call TRBJ2-5; 9 nucleotides line up with TRBD1. V was pared by 3 bases and J by 8 bases, with 7 bases of the junction left unmatched. This CDR3 has 13 amino acids. The germline CDR1 and CDR2 sequences are SQVTM and ANQGSEA. Written as DNA, the CDR3 is TGCAGCGTTGAGTTGACAGGGGGGGACACCCAGTACTTC. Protein: CSVELTGGDTQYF.

The genes are TRBV5-6 and TRBJ1-1, with D perhaps matching TRBD1 (6 bases). Germline loops: CDR1 SGHDT, CDR2 YYEEEE. The V gene lost 6 bases and the J gene lost 2 bases, with 17 bases spanning the gap. This CDR3 has 15 residues. In DNA, the CDR3 is TGTGCCAGCACTGAGCTCGCGGGGGGCAACACTGAAGCTTTCTTT. Translating gives CASTELAGGNTEAFF.

The chain carries TRBV30 and TRBJ2-1, with 7 bases fitting TRBD2. V lost 0 bases and J lost 5; bases outside the gene matches: 13. Germline V gene data show CDR1 as GTSNPN and CDR2 as SVGIG (reference sequence). This CDR3 region has 17 residues. The CDR3 protein is CAWSVSLAESGNNEQFF. The CDR3 DNA reads as TGTGCCTGGAGTGTGTCCCTAGCGGAGTCCGGGAACAATGAGCAGTTCTTC.

V is TRBV13 and J is TRBJ1-3, with TRBD1 identical over 7 bases. The V gene's germline CDR1 is PRHDT and CDR2 FYEKMQ (reference sequence). There are 18 residues in the CDR3. Losses at the gene ends were 1 base for V and 0 bases for J; bases not matched to a gene: 9. The CDR3 sequence is CASSLAVGRGISGNTIYF. The CDR3 DNA reads as TGTGCCAGCAGCTTAGCGGTGGGCAGGGGGATCTCTGGAAACACCATATATTTT.

V usage is TRBV11-2 and J usage is TRBJ2-5; 8 nucleotides line up with TRBD1. Germline CDR1 reads SGHAT; CDR2 reads FQNNGV. The CDR3 is 16 amino acids. V gave up 3 bases and J gave up 1 base; unmatched junction bases: 7. Here the CDR3 DNA reads TGTGCCAGCAGCTTGGCGGACAGGGCCCTCCAAGAGACCCAGTACTTC. It encodes CASSLADRALQETQYF.

The chain combines TRBV11-2 with TRBJ2-7; D may be TRBD2 (5 bases). CDR1 is SGHAT and CDR2 is FQNNGV in the germline V gene. Trimming took off 4 bases at V and 3 bases at J, with 16 bases between the two ends. This CDR3 spans 15 amino acids. CDR3 protein: CASSYHPDFHYEQYF. The CDR3 nucleotides read TGTGCCAGCAGCTACCACCCGGACTTTCACTACGAGCAGTACTTC. The full variable domain, with the rest looked up from reference TRBV11-2 and TRBJ2-7, is EAGVAQSPRYKIIEKRQSVAFWCNPISGHATLYWYQQILGQGPKLLIQFQNNGVVDDSQLPKDRFSAERLKGVDSTLKIQPAKLEDSAVYLCASSYHPDFHYEQYFGPGTRLTVT.

This chain joins TRBV7-9 and TRBJ2-3, with a tentative D call TRBD1 (5 bases). The CDR3 totals 13 residues. CDR1 is SEHNR and CDR2 is FQNEAQ in the germline V gene (reference sequence). Trimming left V 4 bases short and J 13 bases short, with 18 bases between. CDR3: CASSSQVGVVEYF. The CDR3, as DNA: TGTGCCAGCAGCTCACAGGTTGGCGTGGTAGAGTATTTT.

The chain employs TRBV5-1 and TRBJ2-1, with TRBD1 matching over 9 bases. The CDR3 contains 17 residues. With V trimmed by 4 bases and J by 1 base, 9 bases remained unmatched. CDR1 is SGHRS and CDR2 is YFSETQ in the germline V gene. The CDR3 sequence is CASSVPGTGRSYNEQFF. In nucleotides, the CDR3 is TGCGCCAGCAGCGTTCCCGGGACAGGGCGATCCTACAATGAGCAGTTCTTC. The entire variable domain, with the rest obtained from reference TRBV5-1 and TRBJ2-1, is as follows: KAGVTQTPRYLIKTRGQQVTLSCSPISGHRSVSWYQQTPGQGLQFLFEYFSETQRNKGNFPGRFSGRQFSNSRSEMNVSTLELGDSALYLCASSVPGTGRSYNEQFFGPGTRLTVL.

V usage is TRBV9 and J usage is TRBJ2-3; D uncertain. CDR3 length: 12 residues. V lost 0 bases to trimming and J lost 7 bases, with 6 bases between them. CDR1 is SGDLS, CDR2 YYNGEE, per germline. CDR3 sequence reads: CASSVVGNTQYF. In nucleotides, the CDR3 is TGTGCCAGCAGCGTAGTTGGGAATACGCAGTATTTT.

The rearrangement uses TRBV7-8 and TRBJ2-3, with TRBD2 matching over 12 bases. The CDR3 sequence is 17 residues long. The J segment lost 3 bases and the V segment lost 5 bases, leaving 9 bases of the junction unmatched. Looked up from germline, CDR1 is SGHVS and CDR2 is FQNEAQ. The CDR3 DNA reads as TGTGCCAGCAGCCCGCGGACTAGCGGGGCTAGAACAGATACGCAGTATTTT. It encodes CASSPRTSGARTDTQYF.

This chain joins TRBV5-1 and TRBJ1-5; D is undetermined. V was cut by 6 bases and J by 3 bases, with 16 bases left in between. The germline V gene encodes CDR1 SGHRS and CDR2 YFSETQ. This CDR3 spans 15 amino acids. The CDR3 DNA is TGCGCCAGCAATGGGGAGAGGGCTCCCAATCAGCCCCAGCATTTT. Protein: CASNGERAPNQPQHF.

The rearrangement uses TRBV12-3 or TRBV12-4 and TRBJ1-5; 8 bases line up with TRBD1. Trimming removed 3 bases from V and 9 bases from J; junction bases left unmatched: 7. The CDR3 runs to 14 residues. CDR3 sequence reads: CASSFGTGFGPQHF. For the CDR3, the DNA is TGTGCCAGCAGTTTTGGGACAGGATTTGGGCCCCAGCATTTT.

The genes are TRBV12-3 or TRBV12-4 and TRBJ2-3, with 13 bases matching TRBD2. The length of the CDR3 is 16 residues. Trimming at V came to 5 bases and at J to 1 base, leaving 3 bases not matched to a gene. CDR3 DNA: TGTGCCAGCAGTCCCGGACTAGCGGGGGGCACAGATACGCAGTATTTT. Translation: CASSPGLAGGTDTQYF.

This chain links TRBV6-6 with TRBJ2-1; no definite D call. CDR1 is MNHNY, CDR2 SVGAGI, per germline (reference sequence). There are 13 residues in the CDR3. V was pared by 4 bases and J by 3 bases, with 7 bases between. The CDR3 reads CASSFTNYNEQFF. In nucleotides, the CDR3 is TGTGCCAGCAGTTTTACTAACTACAATGAGCAGTTCTTC.

The chain has TRBV14 and TRBJ1-1; D is ambiguous. The CDR3 is made up of 14 amino acids. CDR1 and CDR2 from the germline V gene are SGHDN and FVKESK. Trimming took 4 bases from V and 6 from J, leaving 15 bases between them. The DNA of the CDR3 is TGTGCCAGCAGCCGATCATTCGTTGGGGCTGAAGCTTTCTTT. Amino acids: CASSRSFVGAEAFF.

The V call is TRBV5-1, the J call TRBJ2-2; 10 bases line up with TRBD2. CDR3 length equals 17 residues. Germline CDR1 is SGHRS and CDR2 is YFSETQ. V lost 5 bases to trimming and J lost 4 bases; unmatched junction nucleotides: 11. The CDR3 loop is CASRGKAGGPSTGELFF. The CDR3 coding sequence is TGCGCCAGCAGGGGCAAAGCGGGAGGGCCGTCCACCGGGGAGCTGTTTTTT.

In DNA, the CDR3 is TGTGCCAGCAGCCAAACTAGCGGGAGGATCTATGAGCAGTTCTTC. It codes for CASSQTSGRIYEQFF. The rearrangement uses TRBV3-1 and TRBJ2-1; TRBD2 aligns across 12 bases. From germline, CDR1 is LGHDT and CDR2 YNNKEL (reference sequence). Unmatched junction bases numbered 4, after V lost 2 bases and J lost 8 bases. This CDR3 has 15 residues.

This clonotype was found once. This chain uses TRBV12-3 or TRBV12-4 with TRBJ2-5; TRBD1 might be the D (6 bases). The CDR3 covers 16 residues. Trimming pared 6 bases from V and 2 bases from J, leaving 19 bases between. This chain's CDR3 is CASSQTTGQLQETQYF. The CDR3 coding sequence is TGTGCCAGCAGCCAGACTACCGGACAGTTACAAGAGACCCAGTACTTC.

This clonotype showed up just once. The chain recombines TRBV11-2 with TRBJ2-2; the match to TRBD2 covers 7 bases. Germline V gives CDR1 SGHAT, CDR2 FQNNGV. Trimming at V came to 5 bases and at J to 7 bases, leaving 7 bases not matched to a gene. The CDR3 is made up of 14 amino acids. The CDR3, as DNA: TGTGCCAGCAGCCTACGAGCGGGGCTCGGGGAGCTGTTTTTT. Translated, it gives CASSLRAGLGELFF.

The chain uses TRBV5-1 and TRBJ1-2; the D is unclear. The CDR3 is 15 residues long. Looked up from germline, CDR1 is SGHRS and CDR2 is YFSETQ. V dropped 0 bases and J dropped 0 bases, with 9 bases sitting between them. The DNA for the CDR3 is TGCGCCAGCAGCTTGGCGGCTGGAGCTAACTATGGCTACACCTTC. This encodes CASSLAAGANYGYTF.

The chain uses TRBV20-1 and TRBJ2-5; D is unresolved. This CDR3 contains 15 residues. CDR1 DFQATT and CDR2 SNEGSKA come from the germline V gene (reference sequence). Trimming removed 4 bases at V and 0 bases at J, with 15 bases between. The CDR3 DNA reads TGCAGTGCTACCGAATCTAGGACGGACCAAGAGACCCAGTACTTC. It is translated as CSATESRTDQETQYF.